The 20 T cell receptor beta chains given below trace back to one sample, sequenced in a study of blood T cell repertoires in COVID-19. Generated by immunoSEQ multiplex PCR, the TCRdb table keeps only in-frame clones and is missing some. This sample has fewer than 120,000 clones, with more than 70% found just once. Sequenced material: peripheral blood. The receptors shown here come from a woman between 45 and 60 years old with acute or convalescent COVID-19.

The chain combines TRBV25-1 with TRBJ2-7; 7 bases are a match to TRBD1. The CDR3 contains 15 residues. In germline, CDR1 is MGHDK, CDR2 SYGVNS. V dropped 2 bases and J dropped 7; count of bases not matched to a gene: 11. CDR3 DNA sequence: TGTGCCAGCAGTGAAACAGGGGCCTTGAAGAGGGAGCAGTACTTC. This encodes CASSETGALKREQYF.

V gene TRBV24-1 combines with J gene TRBJ2-2, with 10 bases matching TRBD1. The CDR3 contains 18 residues. V was pared by 9 bases and J by 3 bases, with 15 bases of the junction left unmatched. The germline CDR1 and CDR2 sequences are KGHDR and SFDVKD. Here the CDR3 DNA reads TGTGCCACCCGGGACAGGGGCGGTAAGACAATGGACACCGGGGAGCTGTTTTTT. This encodes CATRDRGGKTMDTGELFF.

This rearrangement joins TRBV12-3 or TRBV12-4 to TRBJ2-7; D gene unclear. CDR3 length: 12 amino acids. Trimming pared 2 bases from V and 8 bases from J, leaving 10 bases between. DNA for the CDR3: TGTGCCAGCAGTTTAAACACAGTCAAGCAGTACTTC. Its translation is CASSLNTVKQYF.

V usage is TRBV19 and J usage is TRBJ1-5, with D perhaps matching TRBD1 (5 bases). Germline CDR1 and CDR2: LNHDA and SQIVND (reference sequence). Trimming left V 6 bases short and J 0 bases short, with 12 bases between. The CDR3 runs 15 residues. CDR3 protein: CASSAGPYSNQPQHF. Written as DNA, the CDR3 is TGTGCCAGTAGCGCAGGGCCCTATAGCAATCAGCCCCAGCATTTT.

The chain uses TRBV24-1 and TRBJ2-5, with D unclear. Germline V lookup: CDR1 KGHDR, CDR2 SFDVKD. V lost 8 bases, J lost 1 base, and 19 bases lay in between. The CDR3 consists of 16 residues. The CDR3 DNA follows: TGTGCCACCACCGAAGGCACACAGAGCACCCAAGAGACCCAGTACTTC. This codes for CATTEGTQSTQETQYF.

A single count supports this clone. V is TRBV11-3 and J is TRBJ2-1; no clear D. Trimming took 1 base from V and 6 from J, leaving 7 bases between them. The CDR3 is made up of 13 amino acids. Germline V gene data show CDR1 as SGHNT and CDR2 as YENEEA. In nucleotides, the CDR3 is TGTGCCAGCAGCTTAGCTGTCGGCAATGAGCAGTTCTTC. Translation: CASSLAVGNEQFF.

The J gene is TRBJ2-3, the V gene TRBV5-1; 8 bases agree with TRBD2. Germline assignment: CDR1 SGHRS and CDR2 YFSETQ. CDR3 size: 16 residues. The J segment lost 0 bases and the V segment lost 4 bases, leaving 7 bases of the junction unmatched. The CDR3 coding sequence is TGCGCCAGCAGCCCCGGGACTAGTGCTAGCACAGATACGCAGTATTTT. Its translation: CASSPGTSASTDTQYF. The full variable domain, completed using reference TRBV5-1 and TRBJ2-3, is KAGVTQTPRYLIKTRGQQVTLSCSPISGHRSVSWYQQTPGQGLQFLFEYFSETQRNKGNFPGRFSGRQFSNSRSEMNVSTLELGDSALYLCASSPGTSASTDTQYFGPGTRLTVL.

The V gene is TRBV10-2, the J gene TRBJ1-2; TRBD1 is a possible D gene (5 bases). Germline assignment: CDR1 WSHSY and CDR2 SAAADI. The CDR3 covers 15 residues. Trimming shortened V by 7 bases and J by 3 bases, and 18 bases separated the two germline ends. The CDR3 loop is CASMLHTGGDYGYTF. CDR3 nucleotides: TGCGCCAGCATGCTACATACGGGGGGGGACTATGGCTACACCTTC.

The chain joins TRBV5-6 to TRBJ1-2; D is possibly TRBD1 (5 bases). Looked up from germline, CDR1 is SGHDT and CDR2 is YYEEEE. The CDR3 is made up of 16 amino acids. V lost 0 bases and J 9 bases, leaving 21 bases between the germline ends. CDR3 nucleotide sequence: TGTGCCAGCAGCTTGGGTGGAGGGGCCATACTTAAGCGCTACACCTTC. This encodes CASSLGGGAILKRYTF.

In this sample, this clone turned up once. This chain links TRBV18 with TRBJ2-7; TRBD2 aligns across 9 bases. V lost 3 bases, J lost 6 bases, and 3 bases stayed unmatched. The CDR3 spans 13 residues. Germline loops: CDR1 KGHSH, CDR2 LQKENI. CDR3 DNA: TGTGCCAGCTCACCTCGGCGGGAGGGCGAGCAGTACTTC. Encoded protein: CASSPRREGEQYF.

V is TRBV5-1 and J is TRBJ1-4, with 7 nucleotides matching TRBD1. Germline CDR1 reads SGHRS; CDR2 reads YFSETQ. The CDR3 loop spans 16 amino acids. Unmatched junction bases numbered 6, after V lost 4 bases and J lost 0 bases. The CDR3 is CASSPRQGATNEKLFF. The CDR3 nucleotides are TGCGCCAGCAGCCCCCGACAGGGCGCAACTAATGAAAAACTGTTTTTT.

The chain couples TRBV6-5 to TRBJ1-5; 7 nucleotides match TRBD1. Germline trimming cut 4 bases from V and 3 bases from J; bases unmatched to any gene: 3. The germline CDR1 and CDR2 sequences are MNHEY and SVGAGI. The CDR3 totals 14 residues. The CDR3 protein is CASSWDRTNQPQHF. The CDR3, as DNA: TGTGCCAGCAGTTGGGACAGAACCAATCAGCCCCAGCATTTT.

This clone has only a few counts. The rearrangement joins TRBV4-1 to TRBJ1-6; D not certain. Trimming stripped 0 bases from V and 9 bases from J, with 12 bases between. The germline gives CDR1 MGHRA, CDR2 YSYEKL. This CDR3 is built from 15 residues. The CDR3 DNA follows: TGCGCCAGCAGCCAAGATCGAGGTGTCGCTTCACCCCTCCACTTT. Translating it yields CASSQDRGVASPLHF.

The chain combines TRBV10-2 with TRBJ2-7, with 7 bases that match TRBD2. The CDR3 contains 16 residues. Germline V gene lookup returns CDR1 WSHSY and CDR2 SAAADI. J gave up 0 bases and V 3 bases, and 8 bases lay outside the gene matches. This CDR3 reads CASSDGWGGSSYEQYF. CDR3 DNA: TGCGCCAGCAGTGATGGGTGGGGCGGGAGCTCCTACGAGCAGTACTTC.

The gene calls are TRBV5-1 and TRBJ2-2, with 14 positions matching TRBD2. There are 17 residues in the CDR3. V shed 4 bases, J shed 5 bases, and the junction held 7 bases outside the gene matches. The germline gives CDR1 SGHRS, CDR2 YFSETQ. CDR3 sequence: CASSLTGLAGDTGELFF. CDR3 nucleotides: TGCGCCAGCAGCCTGACGGGACTAGCGGGAGATACCGGGGAGCTGTTTTTT. Filled out from reference TRBV5-1 and TRBJ2-2, the complete variable domain reads KAGVTQTPRYLIKTRGQQVTLSCSPISGHRSVSWYQQTPGQGLQFLFEYFSETQRNKGNFPGRFSGRQFSNSRSEMNVSTLELGDSALYLCASSLTGLAGDTGELFFGEGSRLTVL.

This chain uses TRBV15 with TRBJ2-1; D is uncertain. Germline values: CDR1 LNHNV, CDR2 YYDKDF (reference sequence). The CDR3 sequence is 12 residues long. Trimming left V 4 bases short and J 3 bases short, with 4 bases between. The CDR3 loop is CATSTHYNEQFF. CDR3 sequence (DNA): TGTGCCACCAGCACCCACTACAATGAGCAGTTCTTC.

The chain employs TRBV28 and TRBJ2-7, with a tentative D call TRBD1 (6 bases). CDR1 and CDR2 (germline): MDHEN, SYDVKM. V shed 4 bases and J shed 4 bases, with 14 bases lying between them. The length of the CDR3 is 14 residues. CDR3: CASSSGQFKYEQYF. The CDR3 DNA reads as TGTGCCAGCAGTTCCGGACAGTTTAAATACGAGCAGTACTTC.

V usage is TRBV5-1 and J usage is TRBJ2-2; D remains unclear. Germline assignment: CDR1 SGHRS and CDR2 YFSETQ. The CDR3 contains 14 residues. Trimming removed 0 bases at V and 3 bases at J, with 6 bases between. In DNA form, the CDR3 reads TGCGCCAGCAGCTTGGGAGAAGACACCGGGGAGCTGTTTTTT. It specifies CASSLGEDTGELFF.

Only a few counts were recorded for this clone. The CDR3: CASGNRDRVAEQYF. The CDR3 nucleotides read TGTGCCAGCGGAAACCGGGACAGGGTTGCCGAGCAGTACTTC. This chain joins TRBV28 and TRBJ2-7; 9 positions match TRBD1. The CDR3 runs to 14 residues. In germline, CDR1 is MDHEN, CDR2 SYDVKM. V dropped 8 bases and J dropped 6; count of bases not matched to a gene: 11.

The chain uses TRBV5-1 and TRBJ2-3; D might be TRBD2 (6 bases). The V and J ends lost 4 bases and 4 bases respectively, with 22 bases between them. Germline CDR1 reads SGHRS; CDR2 reads YFSETQ. The CDR3 consists of 17 residues. CDR3 sequence reads: CASSPGSGGVGPDTQYF. The CDR3 DNA is TGCGCCAGCAGCCCGGGATCGGGCGGGGTAGGGCCAGATACGCAGTATTTT.